The 10 T cell receptor beta chains presented below share a single source sample, sequenced in a study of regulatory T cells in long-lasting Graves disease. Noted time point: newly diagnosed GD, antithyroid drugs for less than 3 months. The TCR library was prepared using RNA isolated from PBMCs. With iRepertoire HTBI primers and Arm-PCR of CDR3 regions, TCR beta libraries were built. TCRdb reprocessed the multiplex PCR reads via MiXCR and lists one record per CDR3 protein. The table lists under 700,000 distinct CDR3 sequences, about 16% of them singletons. These sequences were also reported in another study, on T cells in Graves' hyperthyroidism and ophthalmopathy.

The specimen was peripheral blood mononuclear cells (PBMCs), collected at new diagnosis, from a patient treated with antithyroid drugs. Every receptor here comes from a woman aged 40 to 65 with Graves disease.

A note on this clonotype: A read error may be the cause here, since a much bigger clone is one base away. The J gene is TRBJ2-2, the V gene TRBV6-2 or TRBV6-3, with 11 bases fitting TRBD1. This CDR3 region has 16 residues. Trimming at V came to 6 bases and at J to 1 base, leaving 4 bases not matched to a gene. From germline, CDR1 is MNHEY and CDR2 SVGEGT. CDR3 sequence: CASSWTGGGNTGELFF. As DNA, the CDR3 is TGTGCCAGCAGCTGGACAGGGGGCGGGAACACCGGGGAGCTGTTTTTT.

This clonotype was observed many times. This rearrangement joins TRBV3-1 to TRBJ2-1; D remains unclear. The germline V gene has CDR1 LGHDT and CDR2 YNNKEL (reference sequence). The CDR3 loop spans 17 amino acids. Trimming took 4 bases from V and 3 from J, leaving 19 bases between them. The CDR3 loop is CASSPPGPLVVYNEQFF. CDR3 sequence (DNA): TGTGCCAGCAGCCCCCCGGGTCCGTTGGTGGTCTACAATGAGCAGTTCTTC.

This clonotype was seen many times. The genes are TRBV28 and TRBJ2-7; TRBD2 might be the D (5 bases). The CDR3 is 14 residues long. V lost 1 base to trimming and J lost 2 bases, with 9 bases between them. From germline, CDR1 is MDHEN and CDR2 SYDVKM. CDR3 in amino acids: CASSLSGLTYEQYF. Here the CDR3 DNA reads TGTGCCAGCAGTTTATCGGGATTGACCTACGAGCAGTACTTC. The whole variable domain, remainder taken from reference TRBV28 and TRBJ2-7, is DVKVTQSSRYLVKRTGEKVFLECVQDMDHENMFWYRQDPGLGLRLIYFSYDVKMKEKGDIPEGYSVSREKKERFSLILESASTNQTSMYLCASSLSGLTYEQYFGPGTRLTVT.

This clonotype was picked up many times. The J gene is TRBJ2-3, the V gene TRBV2; D may be TRBD1 or TRBD2 (5 bases each). CDR3 size: 14 residues. The ends were cut back, 6 bases at V and 1 base at J, with 11 bases in the middle. Germline assignment: CDR1 SNHLY and CDR2 FYNNEI. In DNA, the CDR3 is TGTGCCAGCAGGATGAGGGGCGGCACAGATACGCAGTATTTT. Encoded protein: CASRMRGGTDTQYF.

At least ten counts were recorded for this clonotype. V gene TRBV2 combines with J gene TRBJ2-7; TRBD1 might be the D (5 bases). The CDR3 totals 12 residues. Germline CDR1 reads SNHLY; CDR2 reads FYNNEI. Trimming removed 5 bases from V and 3 bases from J, with 8 bases in between. CDR3 residues: CASSTDSYEQYF. As DNA, the CDR3 is TGTGCCAGCAGTACTGACAGCTACGAGCAGTACTTC. Complete variable domain (other parts from reference TRBV2 and TRBJ2-7): EPEVTQTPSHQVTQMGQEVILRCVPISNHLYFYWYRQILGQKVEFLVSFYNNEISEKSEIFDDQFSVERPDGSNFTLKIRSTKLEDSAMYFCASSTDSYEQYFGPGTRLTVT.

Turning to this clonotype: A far larger clone is just one base off, so this is likely a read error. This sequence joins TRBV2 and TRBJ2-4; D is tentatively TRBD1 or TRBD2 (6 bases each). The J call is uncertain, as TRBJ2-5 better fits the DNA end. The CDR3 has 16 amino acids. Germline V gene sequence: CDR1 SNHLY, CDR2 FYNNEI. CDR3 nucleotide sequence: TGTGCCAGCAGGAACTGGGGGCGGGGTGGTATAGAGACCCAGTACTTC. Its protein product is CASRNWGRGGIETQYF.

This chain connects TRBV14 to TRBJ2-1, with 8 bases identical to TRBD1. Unmatched junction bases numbered 17, after V lost 4 bases and J lost 12 bases. The germline V gene encodes CDR1 SGHDN and CDR2 FVKESK. The CDR3 loop spans 16 amino acids. CDR3 nucleotides: TGTGCCAGCAGCCCTCCCGGGCAGGGGGCGGTGTCGGTGCAGTTCTTC. Translating gives CASSPPGQGAVSVQFF. Together with reference TRBV14 and TRBJ2-1, the CDR3 gives the full variable domain: EAGVTQFPSHSVIEKGQTVTLRCDPISGHDNLYWYRRVMGKEIKFLLHFVKESKQDESGMPNNRFLAERTGGTYSTLKVQPAELEDSGVYFCASSPPGQGAVSVQFFGPGTRLTVL.

This clonotype was counted only a few times. V gene TRBV6-1 combines with J gene TRBJ2-7; 9 bases fit TRBD1. J lost 0 bases, V lost 6 bases, and 3 bases had no gene match. From germline, CDR1 is MNHNS and CDR2 SASEGT. The CDR3 sequence is 14 residues long. CDR3 DNA sequence: TGTGCCAGCAGCAAACAGGGGGCCTCCTACGAGCAGTACTTC. Encoded protein: CASSKQGASYEQYF.

The genes are TRBV7-2 and TRBJ1-1, with a tentative D call TRBD1 (6 bases). Germline CDR1 reads SGHTA; CDR2 reads FQGNSA. The CDR3 totals 12 residues. V dropped 5 bases and J dropped 11 bases, with 15 bases sitting between them. The CDR3: CASSRGGGTAFF. CDR3 in DNA: TGTGCCAGCAGCCGAGGGGGGGGCACGGCTTTCTTT. Complete variable domain (other parts from reference TRBV7-2 and TRBJ1-1): GAGVSQSPSNKVTEKGKDVELRCDPISGHTALYWYRQSLGQGLEFLIYFQGNSAPDKSGLPSDRFSAERTGGSVSTLTIQRTQQEDSAVYLCASSRGGGTAFFGQGTRLTVV.

This clonotype was counted many times. The CDR3, as DNA: TGCAGTGCTAGACCGCACAACACTGAAGCTTTCTTT. Protein sequence: CSARPHNTEAFF. The genes are TRBV20-1 and TRBJ1-1, with D unresolved. CDR1 is DFQATT, CDR2 SNEGSKA, per germline (reference sequence). Between the trimmed V and J ends, which lost 2 bases and 2 bases, there was a span of 6 bases. The CDR3 consists of 12 residues.